The 27 T cell receptor beta chains in this list originate from one sample, sequenced in a study of shared clonotypes between healthy human individuals. Method: immunoSEQ multiplex PCR; TCRdb's copy keeps in-frame clones and lacks some. The table has a few million clones, roughly nine tenths seen once. The sequenced sample was naive CD4+ T cells sorted from blood. Subset denoted: CD45RA+ positively selected. The receptors here all came from a man between 18 and 35 years old in good health.

The J gene is TRBJ2-1, the V gene TRBV2; tentatively, D is TRBD1 (5 bases). The germline CDR1 and CDR2 sequences are SNHLY and FYNNEI. V lost 3 bases and J 9 bases, leaving 15 bases between the germline ends. The CDR3 loop spans 14 amino acids. Here the CDR3 reads CASSDAQGFREQFF. The CDR3 nucleotides read TGTGCCAGCAGTGACGCTCAGGGCTTCCGTGAGCAGTTCTTC.

The chain carries TRBV2 and TRBJ2-7, with D possibly matching TRBD2 (6 bases). Between the trimmed V and J ends, which lost 0 bases and 4 bases, there was a span of 16 bases. The CDR3 spans 16 residues. Germline V gene sequence: CDR1 SNHLY, CDR2 FYNNEI. The CDR3 nucleotides read TGTGCCAGCAGTGAAGCTTACCGGGACTTTCAGTACGAGCAGTACTTC. Protein sequence: CASSEAYRDFQYEQYF.

The gene calls are TRBV29-1 and TRBJ1-1; D ambiguous. The CDR3 sequence is 14 residues long. V dropped 2 bases and J dropped 8 bases, with 18 bases sitting between them. CDR1 and CDR2 from the germline V gene are SQVTM and ANQGSEA. This CDR3 is CSVEPRLMSAEAFF. The CDR3 DNA sequence: TGCAGCGTTGAACCCCGTTTAATGTCCGCCGAAGCTTTCTTT.

Comments on this clone: This sample includes further DNA sequences coding for the same CDR3. V usage is TRBV2 and J usage is TRBJ2-7, with 11 nucleotides matching TRBD1. This CDR3 spans 14 amino acids. The junction had 1 base not matched to a gene; V was cut back by 4 bases and J by 2 bases. Germline V gene data show CDR1 as SNHLY and CDR2 as FYNNEI. CDR3 bases: TGTGCCAGCAGTGTGGGACAGGGGGCCTACGAGCAGTACTTC. Protein product: CASSVGQGAYEQYF.

The chain recombines TRBV13 with TRBJ2-1; 8 bases line up with TRBD2. V lost 7 bases, J lost 0 bases, and 5 bases stayed unmatched. From germline, CDR1 is PRHDT and CDR2 FYEKMQ (reference sequence). CDR3 size: 15 residues. The CDR3 loop reads CASTHREGSYNEQFF. The CDR3 DNA is TGTGCCAGCACCCACCGGGAGGGCTCCTACAATGAGCAGTTCTTC.

The rearrangement joins TRBV4-2 to TRBJ2-3, with TRBD2 identical over 10 bases. This CDR3 is built from 18 residues. Germline CDR1 and CDR2: LGHNA and YNFKEQ. Unmatched junction bases numbered 8, after V lost 1 base and J lost 1 base. CDR3 protein: CASSQGSGGREGTDTQYF. The DNA of the CDR3 is TGTGCCAGCAGCCAAGGTAGCGGGGGGCGAGAGGGCACAGATACGCAGTATTTT.

The chain uses TRBV5-1 and TRBJ2-1; 13 nucleotides match TRBD2. The CDR3 extends over 16 amino acids. Trimming at V came to 0 bases and at J to 9 bases, leaving 6 bases not matched to a gene. Looked up from germline, CDR1 is SGHRS and CDR2 is YFSETQ. The DNA for the CDR3 is TGCGCCAGCAGCTTGGACACTAGCGGGGGGGCGAGTGAGCAGTTCTTC. Its translation is CASSLDTSGGASEQFF.

This chain connects TRBV28 to TRBJ2-4, with D perhaps TRBD1 or TRBD2 (6 bases each). The germline gives CDR1 MDHEN, CDR2 SYDVKM. The CDR3 is made up of 15 amino acids. Trimming took off 4 bases at V and 2 bases at J, with 12 bases between the two ends. For the CDR3, the DNA is TGTGCCAGCAGTTACGGGGGCGCGACCAAAAACATTCAGTACTTC. Protein product: CASSYGGATKNIQYF.

V usage is TRBV9 and J usage is TRBJ2-2, with D tentatively TRBD1 (6 bases). The CDR3 has 15 amino acids. The germline gives CDR1 SGDLS, CDR2 YYNGEE. Between the trimmed V and J ends, which lost 1 base and 6 bases, there was a span of 13 bases. CDR3 protein: CASSVLQTGPGELFF. CDR3 sequence (DNA): TGTGCCAGCAGCGTACTGCAAACAGGGCCCGGGGAGCTGTTTTTT.

The chain recombines TRBV10-1 with TRBJ2-1; D unresolved. The CDR3 has 14 residues. CDR1 and CDR2 from the germline V gene are WNHNN and SYGVQD (reference sequence). The germline V and J ends were trimmed by 4 bases and 4 bases, with 11 bases remaining between them. The CDR3 here is CASSAGITYNEQFF. The CDR3 DNA reads TGCGCCAGCAGTGCCGGAATCACATACAATGAGCAGTTCTTC.

The chain links TRBV27 to TRBJ2-7, with a tentative D call TRBD2 (5 bases). The V end lost 6 bases, the J end lost 3 bases, and 15 bases lay between the germline ends. Germline loops: CDR1 MNHEY, CDR2 SMNVEV (reference sequence). The CDR3 extends over 14 amino acids. CDR3 coding DNA: TGTGCCAGCAGGCAACTAGGGCCCAACTACGAGCAGTACTTC. This translates into CASRQLGPNYEQYF.

This clone was counted once. The gene calls are TRBV27 and TRBJ2-7, with D possibly TRBD1 on 5 matching bases. This CDR3 is built from 14 residues. The V end was cut by 5 bases, the J end by 1 base, with 12 bases between. Germline loops: CDR1 MNHEY, CDR2 SMNVEV (reference sequence). The CDR3 loop reads CASSRRQTSYEQYF. In DNA, the CDR3 is TGTGCCAGCAGTCGCCGACAGACTTCCTACGAGCAGTACTTC.

This chain uses TRBV6-1 with TRBJ2-3, with D tentatively TRBD2 (6 bases). CDR1 MNHNS and CDR2 SASEGT come from the germline V gene. V shed 11 bases and J shed 1 base, with 13 bases lying between them. The CDR3 totals 13 residues. CDR3 in DNA: TGTGCCGGGCGGGGATGGGGCACAGATACGCAGTATTTT. This encodes CAGRGWGTDTQYF.

As regards this clone: Other nucleotide sequences in the sample specify the same CDR3. The chain links TRBV19 to TRBJ1-1, with a tentative D call TRBD1 (6 bases). This CDR3 is 14 amino acids long. The V gene lost 0 bases and the J gene lost 5 bases, with 10 bases spanning the gap. Germline lookup yields CDR1 LNHDA and CDR2 SQIVND (reference sequence). The chain's CDR3 is CASSIEGARTEAFF. DNA of the CDR3: TGTGCCAGTAGTATAGAGGGGGCCAGGACTGAAGCTTTCTTT.

The CDR3 here is CASSVGTGGVEQYF. DNA of the CDR3: TGTGCCAGCAGCGTCGGGACAGGGGGGGTCGAGCAGTACTTC. The chain is built from TRBV9 and TRBJ2-7; TRBD1 agrees at 11 bases. The length of the CDR3 is 14 residues. From germline, CDR1 is SGDLS and CDR2 YYNGEE. J was trimmed by 6 bases and V by 2 bases; bases with no gene match: 4.

Turning to this clone: One end of the junction is discordant with germline, which a read error may explain. The V and J genes are TRBV7-9 and TRBJ2-4; no firm D call. The V gene's germline CDR1 is SEHNR and CDR2 FQNEAQ (reference sequence). There are 13 residues in the CDR3. Here the CDR3 reads CASSLALGSQSIF. In nucleotides, the CDR3 is TGTGCCAGCAGCTTAGCGCTTGGCAGCCAAAGTATCTTC. The variable domain in full, with the rest retrieved from reference TRBV7-9 and TRBJ2-4, is DTGVSQNPRHKITKRGQNVTFRCDPISEHNRLYWYRQTLGQGPEFLTYFQNEAQLEKSRLLSDRFSAERPKGSFSTLEIQRTEQGDSAMYLCASSLALGSQSIFGAGTRLSVL.

V and J are TRBV29-1 and TRBJ1-2, with TRBD1 matching 7 bases. Germline V CDR1 and CDR2: SQVTM, ANQGSEA. V lost 3 bases and J lost 0; bases outside the gene matches: 4. CDR3 length: 14 amino acids. This CDR3 is CSVEGTEANYGYTF. CDR3 DNA sequence: TGCAGCGTTGAGGGGACAGAAGCTAACTATGGCTACACCTTC.

This chain connects TRBV19 to TRBJ2-3; TRBD2 matches 7 bases. V dropped 6 bases and J dropped 3; count of bases not matched to a gene: 9. The germline V gene has CDR1 LNHDA and CDR2 SQIVND (reference sequence). CDR3 size: 15 residues. The CDR3 is CASSERGGITDTQYF. The CDR3 DNA is TGTGCCAGTAGCGAGCGGGGAGGAATAACAGATACGCAGTATTTT.

The V and J genes are TRBV6-1 and TRBJ1-1; 8 bases are a match to TRBD1. The ends lost 8 bases at V and 9 bases at J; junction bases unmatched: 5. Germline CDR1 MNHNS, CDR2 SASEGT. The CDR3 length is 11 residues. The CDR3 spells CASADRGKAFF. CDR3 sequence (DNA): TGTGCCAGCGCCGACAGGGGTAAAGCTTTCTTT.

The gene calls are TRBV6-5 and TRBJ2-7, with 14 bases lining up with TRBD2. With 6 bases clipped from V and 7 bases from J, the junction kept 8 bases outside the gene matches. Germline lookup yields CDR1 MNHEY and CDR2 SVGAGI. The CDR3 has 15 amino acids. The DNA for the CDR3 is TGTGCCAGCAGCCCCGGGACTAGCGGGAGACGAGAGCAGTACTTC. Translating it yields CASSPGTSGRREQYF.

This clone has only one observation. V usage is TRBV13 and J usage is TRBJ2-1; 9 nucleotides agree with TRBD2. Germline assignment: CDR1 PRHDT and CDR2 FYEKMQ (reference sequence). V dropped 1 base and J dropped 2; count of bases not matched to a gene: 15. The CDR3 length is 20 residues. CDR3 nucleotides: TGTGCCAGCAGCTTAGTATTTCTTAGGGTGCGGGAGGGCCCCTACAATGAGCAGTTCTTC. Protein product: CASSLVFLRVREGPYNEQFF.

The chain employs TRBV20-1 and TRBJ2-1, with 9 positions matching TRBD2. Germline assignment: CDR1 DFQATT and CDR2 SNEGSKA (reference sequence). There are 11 residues in the CDR3. The J segment lost 14 bases and the V segment lost 0 bases, leaving 2 bases of the junction unmatched. CDR3: CSAREGLAEFF. The CDR3 DNA is TGCAGTGCTAGAGAGGGACTAGCAGAGTTCTTC.

The gene calls are TRBV7-3 and TRBJ2-7; D is possibly TRBD1 (6 bases). CDR3 size: 15 residues. Trimming removed 1 base at V and 0 bases at J, with 10 bases between. CDR1 is SGHTA, CDR2 FQGTGA, per germline. CDR3 sequence: CASSLMRGSSYEQYF. CDR3 DNA sequence: TGTGCCAGCAGCTTAATGAGGGGGAGCTCCTACGAGCAGTACTTC.

The genes are TRBV2 and TRBJ2-1; 12 bases align to TRBD2. CDR3 length: 14 amino acids. J gave up 9 bases and V 5 bases, and 5 bases lay outside the gene matches. Looked up from germline, CDR1 is SNHLY and CDR2 is FYNNEI. Written as DNA, the CDR3 is TGTGCCAGCAGTTGGACTAGCGGGGTACCTGAGCAGTTCTTC. Amino acid sequence: CASSWTSGVPEQFF.

The chain uses TRBV7-2 and TRBJ2-1; possibly TRBD1 for D (5 bases). Trimming removed 0 bases at V and 6 bases at J, with 12 bases between. Germline-derived CDR1 and CDR2 are SGHTA and FQGNSA. The CDR3 loop spans 15 amino acids. CDR3 DNA: TGTGCCAGCAGCTTAGCAAGGACGACAGTCAATGAGCAGTTCTTC. Amino acids: CASSLARTTVNEQFF.

This clone came up a few times. This chain links TRBV30 with TRBJ1-2; 8 bases are shared with TRBD1. J lost 3 bases, V lost 6 bases, and 6 bases had no gene match. The germline gives CDR1 GTSNPN, CDR2 SVGIG (reference sequence). This CDR3 comprises 13 residues. The CDR3 bases are TGTGCCTGCCCTGACAGGGGCCACTATGGCTACACCTTC. This gives the protein CACPDRGHYGYTF.

The rearrangement joins TRBV10-1 to TRBJ2-7; D is ambiguous. The V end lost 3 bases, the J end lost 9 bases, and 12 bases lay between the germline ends. This CDR3 has 12 residues. Germline CDR1 WNHNN, CDR2 SYGVQD (reference sequence). CDR3 in amino acids: CASSDDLPGQYF. The CDR3 coding sequence is TGCGCCAGCAGTGATGACCTACCGGGGCAGTACTTC.